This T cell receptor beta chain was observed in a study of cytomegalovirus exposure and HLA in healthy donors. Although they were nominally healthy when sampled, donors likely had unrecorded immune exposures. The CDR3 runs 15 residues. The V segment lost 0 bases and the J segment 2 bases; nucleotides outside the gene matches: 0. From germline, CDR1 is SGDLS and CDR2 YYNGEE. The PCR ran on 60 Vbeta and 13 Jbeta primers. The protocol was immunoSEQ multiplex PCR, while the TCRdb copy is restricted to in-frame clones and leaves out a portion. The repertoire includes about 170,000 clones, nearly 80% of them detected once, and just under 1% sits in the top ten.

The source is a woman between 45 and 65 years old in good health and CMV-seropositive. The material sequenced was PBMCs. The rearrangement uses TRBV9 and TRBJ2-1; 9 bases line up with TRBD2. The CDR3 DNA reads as TGTGCCAGCAGCGTAGAGCGGGGGGCCTACAATGAGCAGTTCTTC. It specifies CASSVERGAYNEQFF. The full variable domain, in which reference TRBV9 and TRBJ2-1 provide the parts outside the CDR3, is DSGVTQTPKHLITATGQRVTLRCSPRSGDLSVYWYQQSLDQGLQFLIQYYNGEERAKGNILERFSAQQFPDLHSELNLSSLELGDSALYFCASSVERGAYNEQFFGPGTRLTVL.